This T cell receptor beta chain was sequenced in a study of Graves' ophthalmopathy and Graves' hyperthyroidism. Study-wide background: At the time of initial diagnosis and before any treatment, peripheral blood was collected. Study-wide results and caveats: Blood repertoires reportedly contained most expanded thyroid clonotypes above 0.001 frequency. Ophthalmopathy progression was predicted with about 71% sensitivity and about 72% specificity.

The study amplified TCR beta CDR3 regions using RNA transcripts. An opening RT-PCR round employed HTBI primers and preceded a second-round multiplex PCR. TCRdb processed the multiplex PCR reads anew with MiXCR; each CDR3 protein has one entry. In the table there are 170,000 or so distinct CDR3 sequences, roughly 36% of which are singletons. The germline V gene has CDR1 SGHTA and CDR2 FQGNSA. V lost 1 base and J lost 1; bases outside the gene matches: 6. The CDR3 consists of 16 residues. Note on this clonotype: Its specificity is unknown.

Sequencing was performed on peripheral blood. The sequence was obtained from a man aged 30 to 39 with Graves' ophthalmopathy. The chain uses TRBV7-2 and TRBJ2-5; TRBD1 agrees at 7 bases. The CDR3 nucleotides are TGTGCCAGCAGCTTAGGTGGGACAGCTATCCAAGAGACCCAGTACTTC. Its translation is CASSLGGTAIQETQYF.